This T cell receptor (beta chain) emerged from a study of molecular identifiers for immune sequencing clone quantification. Findings and limits, study-wide: Jurkat TCR RNA that was spiked in from one cell was reportedly detectable among one million naive cells.

Preparation of the bulk TCR libraries relied on previously described methods and listed TCR primers. Each CDR3 protein is one row after TCRdb ran MiXCR on the PCR reads. Of around 89,000 distinct CDR3 sequences detected, roughly 19% appear once; the ten largest clones hold around 0.8%. The CDR3 consists of 15 residues. Losses at the gene ends were 1 base for V and 7 bases for J; bases not matched to a gene: 6. Germline V gene lookup returns CDR1 LGHNA and CDR2 YSLEER. This clonotype was detected many times. Antigen: not known. The TCR was taken from a human donor in good health. Some libraries in this study had Jurkat cell RNA spiked in. The chain employs TRBV4-3 and TRBJ1-4; 7 nucleotides agree with TRBD1. Source material: naive CD8+ T cells from blood, with Jurkat cell RNA spiked in. Subset: FACS-sorted CD8+CD4-CCR7+CD45RA+ naive T cells. DNA for the CDR3: TGCGCCAGCAGCCAAGTGACAGGGAATATTGAAAAACTGTTTTTT. Translating it yields CASSQVTGNIEKLFF.